The entry below describes one T cell receptor beta chain. Its antigen is as yet unknown. This may stem from a read error, because a much larger clone lies one nucleotide away. Patients picked for sequencing had shown CD8+CD57+ cell expansion detected by flow cytometry. The patients, all of them, had severe acquired aplastic anemia. The CDR3 is 13 amino acids. Germline values: CDR1 LGHDT, CDR2 YNNKEL (reference sequence). This specimen belongs to a study of CD8+CD57+ T cells in acquired aplastic anemia. Profiling of TCR beta VDJ combinations and CDR3 sequences used genomic DNA as template. TCRdb re-analysed the reads in MiXCR, keeping a single row per CDR3 protein. The sample holds 150,000 to 200,000 distinct CDR3 sequences, around half seen once. Study-wide points: About 29 CD8+ CDR3 sequences occurred in both the patients and the controls.

The receptor comes from a human donor with aplastic anemia. The chain uses TRBV3-1 and TRBJ2-1; TRBD2 is a possible D gene (6 bases). The sequenced material came from sorted CD4+, CD8+, or CD8+CD57+ T cells (not recorded which) from PBMCs. The CDR3 protein is CASSQDPRDEQLF. In DNA, the CDR3 is TGTGCCAGCAGCCAAGATCCGCGGGACGAGCAGCTCTTC.